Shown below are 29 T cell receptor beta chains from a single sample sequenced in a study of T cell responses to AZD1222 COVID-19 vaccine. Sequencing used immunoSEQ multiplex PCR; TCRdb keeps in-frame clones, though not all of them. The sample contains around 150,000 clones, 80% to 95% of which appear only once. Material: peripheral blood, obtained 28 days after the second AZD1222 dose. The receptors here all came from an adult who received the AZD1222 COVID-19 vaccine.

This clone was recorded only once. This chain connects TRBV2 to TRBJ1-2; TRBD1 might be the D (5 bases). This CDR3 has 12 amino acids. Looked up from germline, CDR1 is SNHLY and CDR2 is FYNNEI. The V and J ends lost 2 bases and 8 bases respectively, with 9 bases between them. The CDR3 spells CASSEQGVGYTF. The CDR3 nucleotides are TGTGCCAGCAGTGAACAAGGGGTAGGCTACACCTTC.

The CDR3 region has the DNA TGCGCCAGCAGCCAAGGGGACCGAACTTTCTTT. The encoded protein is CASSQGDRTFF. V gene TRBV4-3 combines with J gene TRBJ1-1; weak D call: TRBD1 (5 bases). V shed 1 base and J shed 12 bases, with 9 bases lying between them. CDR3 size: 11 residues. The germline gives CDR1 LGHNA, CDR2 YSLEER.

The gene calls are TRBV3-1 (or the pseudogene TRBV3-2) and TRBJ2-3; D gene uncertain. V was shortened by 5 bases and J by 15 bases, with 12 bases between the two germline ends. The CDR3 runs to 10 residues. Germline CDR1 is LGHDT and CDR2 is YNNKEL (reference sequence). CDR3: CASSDSTQYF. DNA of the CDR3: TGTGCCAGCAGCGACTCGACTCAATATTTT.

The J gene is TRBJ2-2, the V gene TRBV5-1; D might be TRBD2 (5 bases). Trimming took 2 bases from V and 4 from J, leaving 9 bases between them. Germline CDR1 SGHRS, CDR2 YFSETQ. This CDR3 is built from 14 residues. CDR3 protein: CASSFPGGTGELFF. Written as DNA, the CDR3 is TGCGCCAGCAGCTTTCCAGGAGGCACCGGGGAGCTGTTTTTT.

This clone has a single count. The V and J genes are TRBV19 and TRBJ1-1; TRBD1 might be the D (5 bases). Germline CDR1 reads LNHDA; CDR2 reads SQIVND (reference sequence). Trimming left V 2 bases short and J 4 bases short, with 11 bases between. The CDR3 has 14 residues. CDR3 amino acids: CASSIKDTGTEAFF. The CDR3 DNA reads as TGTGCCAGTAGTATAAAGGACACGGGCACTGAAGCTTTCTTT.

The DNA for the CDR3 is TGTGCCAGCAGCTCACAGGGCGCTATAGACGGGGAAGCTTTCTTT. Translated, it gives CASSSQGAIDGEAFF. The V and J genes are TRBV7-2 and TRBJ1-1; TRBD1 might be the D (6 bases). There are 15 residues in the CDR3. Germline assignment: CDR1 SGHTA and CDR2 FQGNSA. Trimming took 4 bases from V and 8 from J, leaving 20 bases between them.

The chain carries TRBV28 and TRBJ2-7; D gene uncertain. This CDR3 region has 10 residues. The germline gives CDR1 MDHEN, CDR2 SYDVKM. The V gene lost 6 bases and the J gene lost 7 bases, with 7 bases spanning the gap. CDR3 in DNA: TGTGCCAGCAGCCACGTTGAGCAGTACTTC. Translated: CASSHVEQYF.

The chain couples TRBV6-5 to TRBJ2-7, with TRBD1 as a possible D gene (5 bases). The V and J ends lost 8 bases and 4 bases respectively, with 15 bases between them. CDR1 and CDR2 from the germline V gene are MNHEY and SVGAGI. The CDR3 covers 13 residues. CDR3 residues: CASRTSVLYEQYF. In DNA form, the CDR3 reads TGTGCCAGCCGGACAAGTGTCCTATACGAGCAGTACTTC.

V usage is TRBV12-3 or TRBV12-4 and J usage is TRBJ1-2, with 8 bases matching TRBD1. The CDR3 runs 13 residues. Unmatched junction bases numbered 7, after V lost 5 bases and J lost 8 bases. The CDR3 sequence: CASSRQGMGGYTF. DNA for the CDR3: TGTGCCAGCAGTAGACAGGGGATGGGAGGCTACACCTTC.

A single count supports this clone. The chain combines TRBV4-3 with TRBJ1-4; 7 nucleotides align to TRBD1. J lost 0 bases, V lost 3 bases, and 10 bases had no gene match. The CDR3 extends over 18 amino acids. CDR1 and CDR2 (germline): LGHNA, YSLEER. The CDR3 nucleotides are TGCGCCAGCAGCCAGGGAGCCGGGACAGTTGCAACTAATGAAAAACTGTTTTTT. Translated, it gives CASSQGAGTVATNEKLFF.

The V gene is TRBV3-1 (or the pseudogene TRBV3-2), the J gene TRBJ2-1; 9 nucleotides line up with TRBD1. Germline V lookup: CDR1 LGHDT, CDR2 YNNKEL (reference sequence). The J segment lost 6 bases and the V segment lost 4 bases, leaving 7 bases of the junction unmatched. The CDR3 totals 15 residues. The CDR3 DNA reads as TGTGCCAGCAGCCCCGACAGGGGGACTGGCAATGAGCAGTTCTTC. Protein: CASSPDRGTGNEQFF.

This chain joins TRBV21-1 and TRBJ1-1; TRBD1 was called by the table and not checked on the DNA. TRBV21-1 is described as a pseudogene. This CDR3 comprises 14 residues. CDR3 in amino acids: CASTRQEGNTEAFF. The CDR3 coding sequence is TGTGCCAGCACCCGACAAGAAGGGAACACTGAAGCTTTCTTT.

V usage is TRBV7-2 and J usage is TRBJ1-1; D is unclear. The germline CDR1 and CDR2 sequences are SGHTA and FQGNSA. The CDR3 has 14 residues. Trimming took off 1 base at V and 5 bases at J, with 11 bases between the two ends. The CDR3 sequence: CASSLGGRRTEAFF. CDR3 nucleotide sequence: TGTGCCAGCAGCTTAGGAGGGCGGAGGACTGAAGCTTTCTTT. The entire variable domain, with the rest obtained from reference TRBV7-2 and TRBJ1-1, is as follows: GAGVSQSPSNKVTEKGKDVELRCDPISGHTALYWYRQSLGQGLEFLIYFQGNSAPDKSGLPSDRFSAERTGGSVSTLTIQRTQQEDSAVYLCASSLGGRRTEAFFGQGTRLTVV.

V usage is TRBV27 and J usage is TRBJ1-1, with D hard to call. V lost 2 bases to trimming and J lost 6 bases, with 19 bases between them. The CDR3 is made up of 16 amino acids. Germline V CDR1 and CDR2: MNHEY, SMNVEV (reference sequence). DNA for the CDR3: TGTGCCAGCAGTTTACTAGGTACCCGAGGTTTATCTGAAGCTTTCTTT. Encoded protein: CASSLLGTRGLSEAFF.

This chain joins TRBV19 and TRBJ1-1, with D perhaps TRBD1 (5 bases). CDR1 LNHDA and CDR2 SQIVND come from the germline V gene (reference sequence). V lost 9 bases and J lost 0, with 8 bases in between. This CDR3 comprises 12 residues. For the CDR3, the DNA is TGTGCCAGCCGGGACGTGAACACTGAAGCTTTCTTT. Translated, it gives CASRDVNTEAFF.

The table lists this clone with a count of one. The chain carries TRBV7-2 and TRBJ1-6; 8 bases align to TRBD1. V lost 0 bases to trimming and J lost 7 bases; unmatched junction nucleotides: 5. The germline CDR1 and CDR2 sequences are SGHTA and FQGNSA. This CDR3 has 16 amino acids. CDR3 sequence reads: CASSLAQGAENSPLHF. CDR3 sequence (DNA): TGTGCCAGCAGCTTAGCTCAGGGGGCAGAGAATTCACCCCTCCACTTT. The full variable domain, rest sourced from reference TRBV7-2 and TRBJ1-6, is GAGVSQSPSNKVTEKGKDVELRCDPISGHTALYWYRQSLGQGLEFLIYFQGNSAPDKSGLPSDRFSAERTGGSVSTLTIQRTQQEDSAVYLCASSLAQGAENSPLHFGNGTRLTVT.

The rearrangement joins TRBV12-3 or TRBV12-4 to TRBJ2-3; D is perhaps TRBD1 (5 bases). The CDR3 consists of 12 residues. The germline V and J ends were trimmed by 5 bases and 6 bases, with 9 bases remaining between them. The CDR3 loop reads CASSPPGDTQYF. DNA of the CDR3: TGTGCCAGCAGTCCCCCAGGGGATACGCAGTATTTT.

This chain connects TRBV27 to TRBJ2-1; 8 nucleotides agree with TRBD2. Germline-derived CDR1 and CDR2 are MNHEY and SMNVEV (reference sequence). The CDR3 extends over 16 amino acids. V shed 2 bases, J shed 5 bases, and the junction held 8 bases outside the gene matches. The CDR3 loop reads CASSLAPGTRNNEQFF. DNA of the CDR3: TGTGCCAGCAGTTTAGCTCCCGGGACTAGAAACAATGAGCAGTTCTTC.

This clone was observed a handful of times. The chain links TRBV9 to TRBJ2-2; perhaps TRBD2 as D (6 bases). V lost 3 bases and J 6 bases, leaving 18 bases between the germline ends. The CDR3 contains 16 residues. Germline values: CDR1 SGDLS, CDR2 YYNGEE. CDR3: CASSGPLAGVAGELFF. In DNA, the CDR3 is TGTGCCAGCAGCGGCCCACTAGCTGGGGTCGCCGGGGAGCTGTTTTTT.

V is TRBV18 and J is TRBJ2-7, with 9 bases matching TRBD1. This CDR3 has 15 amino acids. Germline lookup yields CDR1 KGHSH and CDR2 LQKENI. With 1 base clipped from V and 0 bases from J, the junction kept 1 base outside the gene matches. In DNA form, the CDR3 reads TGTGCCAGCTCACCACTGGACAGGGGCTCCTACGAGCAGTACTTC. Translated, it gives CASSPLDRGSYEQYF.

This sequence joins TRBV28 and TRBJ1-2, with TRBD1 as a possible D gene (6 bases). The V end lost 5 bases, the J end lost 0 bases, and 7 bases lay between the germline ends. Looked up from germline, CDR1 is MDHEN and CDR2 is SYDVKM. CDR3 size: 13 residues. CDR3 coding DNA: TGTGCCAGCAGTCGGACAGCTAACTATGGCTACACCTTC. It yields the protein CASSRTANYGYTF.

The CDR3 reads CASGESENEKLFF. The CDR3 coding sequence is TGTGCCAGCGGCGAGTCCGAGAATGAAAAACTGTTTTTT. The rearrangement links TRBV7-9 to TRBJ1-4; D not resolved. V was shortened by 8 bases and J by 5 bases, with 12 bases between the two germline ends. The CDR3 has 13 residues. Germline V lookup: CDR1 SEHNR, CDR2 FQNEAQ (reference sequence).

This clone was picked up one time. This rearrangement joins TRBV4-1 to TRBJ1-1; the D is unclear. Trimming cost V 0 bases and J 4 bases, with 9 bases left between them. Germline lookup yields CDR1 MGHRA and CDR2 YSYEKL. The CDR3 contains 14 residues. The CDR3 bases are TGCGCCAGCAGCCAAGATTGGAAGGGCACTGAAGCTTTCTTT. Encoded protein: CASSQDWKGTEAFF.

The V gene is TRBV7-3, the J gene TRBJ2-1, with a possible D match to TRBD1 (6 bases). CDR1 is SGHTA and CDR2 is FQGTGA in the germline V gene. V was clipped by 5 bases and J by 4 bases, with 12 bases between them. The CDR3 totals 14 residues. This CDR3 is CASSRPDRYNEQFF. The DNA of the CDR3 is TGTGCCAGCAGCCGACCTGACAGGTACAATGAGCAGTTCTTC.

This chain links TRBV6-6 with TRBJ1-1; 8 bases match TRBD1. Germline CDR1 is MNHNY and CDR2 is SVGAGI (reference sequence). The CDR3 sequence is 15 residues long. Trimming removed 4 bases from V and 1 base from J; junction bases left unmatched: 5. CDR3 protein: CASSLLGTGNTEAFF. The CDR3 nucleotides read TGTGCCAGCAGTTTACTAGGGACAGGGAACACTGAAGCTTTCTTT.

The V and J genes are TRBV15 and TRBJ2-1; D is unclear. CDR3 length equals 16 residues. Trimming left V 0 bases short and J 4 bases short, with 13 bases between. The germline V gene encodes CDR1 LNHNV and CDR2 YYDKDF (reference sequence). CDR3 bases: TGTGCCACCAGCAGAGATAAGGACCCACGATACAATGAGCAGTTCTTC. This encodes CATSRDKDPRYNEQFF.

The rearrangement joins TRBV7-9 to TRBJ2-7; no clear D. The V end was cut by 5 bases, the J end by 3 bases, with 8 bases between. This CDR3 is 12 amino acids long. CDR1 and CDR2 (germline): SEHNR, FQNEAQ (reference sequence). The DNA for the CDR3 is TGTGCCAGCAGCGAATGGGACTACGAGCAGTACTTC. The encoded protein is CASSEWDYEQYF.

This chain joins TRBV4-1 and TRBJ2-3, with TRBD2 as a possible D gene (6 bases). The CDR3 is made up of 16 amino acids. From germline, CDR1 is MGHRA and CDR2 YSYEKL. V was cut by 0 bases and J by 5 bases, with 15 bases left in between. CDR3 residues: CASSQDQRALGDTQYF. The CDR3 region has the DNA TGCGCCAGCAGCCAAGATCAGCGGGCCCTTGGAGATACGCAGTATTTT.

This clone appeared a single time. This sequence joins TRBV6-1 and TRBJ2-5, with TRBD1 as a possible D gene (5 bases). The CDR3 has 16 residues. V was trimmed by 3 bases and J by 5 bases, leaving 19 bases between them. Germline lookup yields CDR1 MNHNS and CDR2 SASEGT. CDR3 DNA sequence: TGTGCCAGCAGTGAGCTCTCCCGGTGGGGCAGGGAGACCCAGTACTTC. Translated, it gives CASSELSRWGRETQYF.